The clone carrying this TCR beta chain was recorded at least ten times. Its antigen is not known. Naive CD8 T cells, phenotype CD8+CD4-CCR7+CD45RA+, were sorted. CDR3 length equals 18 residues. Trimming removed 0 bases at V and 6 bases at J, with 23 bases between. Germline CDR1 is MNHEY and CDR2 is SVGEGT. This entry comes from a study of molecular identifiers for immune sequencing clone quantification. The study, taken as a whole, reports: Shared barcodes on identical TCR molecules could underestimate the sizes of highly expanded clones. Under 1% of molecules in naive cells, but over 97% of effector molecules, belonged to clones above 20 RNA copies.

Methods described previously were used for bulk TCR libraries, and listed TCR primers were applied. One entry per CDR3 protein results from TCRdb running MiXCR on the PCR reads. The table shows about 640,000 distinct CDR3 sequences, with nearly 20% occurring only once. The source material was naive CD8+ T cells from blood, with Jurkat cell RNA spiked in. Regarding subset: FACS-sorted CD8+CD4-CCR7+CD45RA+ naive T cells. The chain has TRBV6-2 or TRBV6-3 and TRBJ1-1; D is uncertain. The sequence was obtained from a human donor in good health. Some libraries in this study had Jurkat cell RNA spiked in. CDR3 in DNA: TGTGCCAGCAGTTACTCTTCAGGTTCCGCGCGTATGGAGGCTGAAGCTTTCTTT. Protein sequence: CASSYSSGSARMEAEAFF.